These 20 T cell receptor beta chains share one sample of origin, sequenced in a study of tissue T cells after allogeneic stem cell transplantation. Libraries were prepared by immunoSEQ multiplex PCR; TCRdb keeps only in-frame clonotypes and omits some of them. Of 45,000 to 50,000 clones in the sample, roughly 75% were seen once. What was sequenced was sorted cells pooled from one or two spleens. Receptor source: a pool of C57BL/6 mice in good health.

Details on this clone: Here the gene names and germline are mouse. The sequenced fragment ends 1 residue before the CDR3 boundary, so the rest is inferred from the germline J gene. The V gene is TRBV26, the J gene TRBJ1-1; perhaps TRBD1 as D (6 bases). There are 14 residues in the CDR3. Trimming stripped 4 bases from V and 0 bases from J, with 9 bases between. The germline gives CDR1 KGHPV, CDR2 FQNQEV (reference sequence). The CDR3 spells CASSQGTSNTEVFF. CDR3 DNA (partial): TGTGCCAGCAGTCAAGGGACATCAAACACAGAAGTCTTC.

This clone occurred a few times. Gene names denote mouse genes. The CDR3 is cut off 1 residue early in the read; its end comes from the germline J gene. The chain recombines TRBV13-1 with TRBJ1-5, with D uncertain. Germline CDR1 reads NSHNY; CDR2 reads SYGAGN. The germline V and J ends were trimmed by 2 bases and 0 bases, with 12 bases remaining between them. This CDR3 comprises 16 residues. The CDR3 here is CASSDGQHHNNQAPLF. CDR3 bases read: TGTGCCAGCAGTGACGGGCAGCATCATAACAACCAGGCTCCGCTT.

With respect to this clone: Gene names are the mouse ones. The read gets to within 1 residue of the CDR3 end, and the germline J gene fills in the rest. The J gene is TRBJ1-3, the V gene TRBV13-3; TRBD1 is a possible D gene (6 bases). The germline V and J ends were trimmed by 5 bases and 0 bases, with 12 bases remaining between them. The CDR3 extends over 15 amino acids. Germline values: CDR1 NNHDY, CDR2 SYVADS. The sequenced CDR3 bases are TGTGCCAGCAGCCCGGGACAAAATTCTGGAAATACGCTCTAT. Translated: CASSPGQNSGNTLY. The full CDR3 is CASSPGQNSGNTLYF.

Remarks on this clone: Mouse gene names apply. The CDR3 extends 1 residue past the end of the read, so its final part is completed from the germline J gene. The same CDR3 can be traced to other DNA sequences in this sample. The chain employs TRBV31 and TRBJ1-3; D gene ambiguous. The length of the CDR3 is 13 residues. Germline V CDR1 and CDR2: GKSSPN, SITVG. V was shortened by 3 bases and J by 0 bases, with 6 bases between the two germline ends. The CDR3: CAWSPYSGNTLYF. The DNA read from the CDR3 is TGTGCCTGGAGCCCATATTCTGGAAATACGCTCTAT.

Comment on this clone: Gene names are the mouse ones. The read terminates 1 residue before the CDR3 end, so the remaining end is supplied by the germline J gene. The chain links TRBV3 to TRBJ2-5; TRBD2 matches 13 bases. CDR3 length: 16 amino acids. The V gene's germline CDR1 is SNHLY and CDR2 FYNGKV (reference sequence). J lost 2 bases, V lost 4 bases, and 3 bases had no gene match. The CDR3 bases that were read are TGTGCCAGCAGCTCCCGGGACTGGGGGGGCCAAGACACCCAGTAC. This sequence encodes CASSSRDWGGQDTQY. The whole CDR3 protein reads CASSSRDWGGQDTQYF.

Comments on this clone: Germline and genes: mouse. The read ends 1 residue shy of where the CDR3 ends; the end is completed using the germline J gene. The chain combines TRBV4 with TRBJ2-4; 11 nucleotides agree with TRBD2. Germline-derived CDR1 and CDR2 are LGHDT and YNNKQL (reference sequence). V shed 5 bases, J shed 5 bases, and the junction held 3 bases outside the gene matches. The CDR3 length is 14 residues. The sequenced part of the CDR3 DNA is TGTGCCAGCAGCCGGGACTGGGGGAGAAACACCTTGTAC. This encodes CASSRDWGRNTLY. The full CDR3 reads CASSRDWGRNTLYF. Combining the CDR3 with reference TRBV4 and TRBJ2-4 gives the whole variable domain ETAVFQTPNYHVTQVGNEVSFNCKQTLGHDTMYWYKQDSKKLLKIMFSYNNKQLIVNETVPRRFSPQSSDKAHLNLRIKSVEPEDSAVYLCASSRDWGRNTLYFGAGTRLSVL.

Of note for this clone: Gene names refer to mouse genes. The CDR3 end falls 1 residue outside the read, so it is completed with the germline J gene. The rearrangement joins TRBV13-2 to TRBJ1-2, with no clear D. CDR1 and CDR2 from the germline V gene are NNHNN and SYGAGS (reference sequence). This CDR3 contains 13 residues. V lost 0 bases and J lost 0, with 3 bases in between. CDR3 in amino acids: CASGDEANSDYTF. CDR3 bases read: TGTGCCAGCGGTGATGAGGCAAACTCCGACTACACC.

This clone has only one observation. Gene names are mouse gene names. The read terminates 1 residue ahead of where the CDR3 ends, so the germline J gene completes it. The chain has TRBV5 and TRBJ1-6; D remains unclear. TRBJ1-6 is recorded as an ORF, its role being uncertain. Trimming removed 1 base at V and 7 bases at J, with 5 bases between. The CDR3 totals 13 residues. Germline V lookup: CDR1 LGHNA, CDR2 YNLKQL (reference sequence). The CDR3 sequence: CASSQGRNSPLYF. CDR3 DNA, as far as it was read: TGTGCCAGCAGCCAAGGACGGAATTCGCCCCTCTAC.

About this clone itself: Each gene name is a mouse one. Read coverage stops 1 residue before the CDR3 terminus; the germline J gene supplies the remainder. The V gene is TRBV13-2, the J gene TRBJ1-1; the match to TRBD1 covers 8 bases. J gave up 4 bases and V 2 bases, and 4 bases lay outside the gene matches. The CDR3 totals 14 residues. Germline CDR1 is NNHNN and CDR2 is SYGAGS (reference sequence). CDR3: CASGEQGEGTEVFF. Incomplete CDR3 DNA: TGTGCCAGCGGTGAACAGGGGGAGGGCACAGAAGTCTTC.

This clone was seen only once. Gene names are the mouse ones. The read is 1 residue too short to cover the CDR3 end, so that end is filled in from the germline J gene. This rearrangement joins TRBV12-1 to TRBJ2-3; no clear D. Between the trimmed V and J ends, which lost 1 base and 0 bases, there was a span of 4 bases. The CDR3 consists of 13 residues. Germline CDR1 reads SGHSN; CDR2 reads HYEKVE. CDR3 sequence: CASSLPSAETLYF. The CDR3 bases that were read are TGTGCCAGCTCTCTTCCTAGTGCAGAAACGCTGTAT.

Only one count was recorded for this clone. Germline and genes: mouse. The read ends 1 residue before the CDR3 terminus; that terminus is restored from the germline J gene. V is TRBV4 and J is TRBJ1-1, with D possibly matching TRBD1 (6 bases). The V end was cut by 5 bases, the J end by 0 bases, with 10 bases between. The CDR3 extends over 14 amino acids. CDR1 LGHDT and CDR2 YNNKQL come from the germline V gene (reference sequence). CDR3 DNA (partial): TGTGCCAGCAGCGAGGGACATTCAAACACAGAAGTCTTC. This encodes CASSEGHSNTEVF. The entire CDR3 reads CASSEGHSNTEVFF.

Concerning this clone itself: Mouse names are used for the genes. Sequencing ends 1 residue short of the CDR3 end; the germline J gene provides the rest. This chain connects TRBV5 to TRBJ2-7, with 10 bases aligning to TRBD2. CDR3 length: 15 amino acids. V was pared by 2 bases and J by 4 bases, with 5 bases of the junction left unmatched. Per germline, CDR1 LGHNA and CDR2 YNLKQL (reference sequence). The CDR3 bases that were read are TGTGCCAGCAGCCAAACCGGGACTGGGGAGTATGAACAGTAC. Translating gives CASSQTGTGEYEQY. The whole CDR3 reads CASSQTGTGEYEQYF.

Concerning this clone: Germline and genes here are mouse. The sequenced fragment ends 1 residue before the CDR3 boundary, so the rest is inferred from the germline J gene. The sample has other DNA sequences that encode this CDR3 too. The rearrangement uses TRBV13-2 and TRBJ2-7, with 7 bases aligning to TRBD1. With 5 bases clipped from V and 1 base from J, the junction kept 3 bases outside the gene matches. The CDR3 sequence is 13 residues long. In germline, CDR1 is NNHNN, CDR2 SYGAGS (reference sequence). The CDR3 protein is CASGRQGSYEQYF. CDR3 bases read: TGTGCCAGCGGGCGACAGGGATCCTATGAACAGTAC.

Comment on this clone: Gene names and germline match the mouse. The read is 1 residue too short to cover the CDR3 end, so that end is filled in from the germline J gene. J is TRBJ2-2 and V is TRBV3; 7 bases match TRBD2. The CDR3 has 14 residues. Germline CDR1 SNHLY, CDR2 FYNGKV (reference sequence). The junction had 1 base not matched to a gene; V was cut back by 5 bases and J by 1 base. The CDR3 reads CASSRLGNTGQLYF. The covered CDR3 bases are TGTGCCAGCAGCAGACTGGGAAACACCGGGCAGCTCTAC.

For this clone: Genes and germline are mouse. With the read ending 1 residue before the CDR3 end, the germline J gene is used to fill in that end. The rearrangement uses TRBV4 and TRBJ2-7; 10 bases map to TRBD1. Germline values: CDR1 LGHDT, CDR2 YNNKQL (reference sequence). This CDR3 contains 13 residues. The junction had 5 bases not matched to a gene; V was cut back by 5 bases and J by 7 bases. CDR3 DNA (partial): TGTGCCAGCAGCCGACAGGGGGCGGGGGAACAGTAC. It specifies CASSRQGAGEQY. The entire CDR3 is CASSRQGAGEQYF.

As concerns this clone: The genes and germline here are from mouse. Read coverage stops 1 residue before the CDR3 terminus; the germline J gene supplies the remainder. V usage is TRBV26 and J usage is TRBJ2-3, with D tentatively TRBD2 (6 bases). Per germline, CDR1 KGHPV and CDR2 FQNQEV (reference sequence). The V end lost 1 base, the J end lost 0 bases, and 8 bases lay between the germline ends. CDR3 length: 15 residues. CDR3 bases read: TGTGCCAGCAGTCTGTGGGGGACTAGTGCAGAAACGCTGTAT. Its translation: CASSLWGTSAETLY. In full, the CDR3 is CASSLWGTSAETLYF. Supplemented by reference TRBV26 and TRBJ2-3, the full variable domain reads NSKVIQTPRYLVKGQGQKAKMRCIPEKGHPVVFWYQQNKNNEFKFLINFQNQEVLQQIDMTEKRFSAECPSNSPCSLEIQSSEAGDSALYLCASSLWGTSAETLYFGSGTRLTVL.

With respect to this clone: Gene names and germline refer to mouse. The read finishes 1 residue shy of the CDR3 end, and the germline J gene is used to complete it. V is TRBV5 and J is TRBJ2-5; TRBD1 matches 8 bases. Trimming cost V 4 bases and J 1 base; bases outside gene matches: 4. The CDR3 consists of 15 residues. CDR1 is LGHNA, CDR2 YNLKQL, per germline (reference sequence). The CDR3: CASSLTGEDQDTQYF. CDR3 DNA (partial): TGTGCCAGCAGCCTGACAGGGGAGGACCAAGACACCCAGTAC.

Comments on this clone: Gene names and germline match the mouse. The CDR3 extends 1 residue past the end of the read, so its final part is completed from the germline J gene. The rearrangement links TRBV4 to TRBJ1-4; 7 nucleotides agree with TRBD1. CDR1 is LGHDT, CDR2 YNNKQL, per germline (reference sequence). The CDR3 runs to 15 residues. Trimming took 4 bases from V and 0 from J; bases not matched to a gene: 2. CDR3 sequence: CASSSQGVSNERLFF. The sequenced part of the CDR3 DNA is TGTGCCAGCAGCTCTCAGGGGGTTTCCAACGAAAGATTATTT.

Only a few counts were recorded for this clone. Mouse gene names and germline throughout. The CDR3 is cut off 1 residue early in the read; its end comes from the germline J gene. The genes are TRBV1 and TRBJ2-7, with D unresolved. The germline V and J ends were trimmed by 4 bases and 3 bases, with 7 bases remaining between them. The CDR3 is 12 amino acids. Per the germline V gene, CDR1 is NSQYPW and CDR2 is LRSPGD (reference sequence). The CDR3 here is CTCSGDFYEQYF. CDR3 DNA, as far as it was read: TGCACCTGCAGTGGCGACTTCTATGAACAGTAC.

Worth noting for this clone: The gene names here belong to mouse. The read ends 1 residue before the CDR3 terminus; that terminus is restored from the germline J gene. The chain joins TRBV2 to TRBJ2-7; TRBD2 might be the D (6 bases). V was trimmed by 1 base and J by 7 bases, leaving 8 bases between them. This CDR3 is built from 12 residues. In germline, CDR1 is LGHNA, CDR2 YSYQKL. This CDR3 is CASSQAGAEQYF. The part of the CDR3 DNA that was read is TGTGCCAGCAGCCAAGCTGGGGCCGAACAGTAC.